The next 14 T cell receptor beta chains were all read from a single sample in a study of T-cell memory formation after mild COVID-19. TCRdb used MiXCR to reprocess the 5' RACE reads, holding one entry per CDR3 protein. The data contain roughly 340,000 distinct CDR3 sequences, 20% to 25% of them singletons. The material sequenced was PBMCs or a T cell subset sorted from them (not recorded which). Receptors originate from a man aged 18 to 30 who had mild COVID-19 (a few samples of this study predate the infection). Cell type and time point are not known.

This clonotype has just a few counts. The chain couples TRBV2 to TRBJ2-5; perhaps TRBD2 as D (5 bases). This CDR3 has 15 residues. Germline V gene sequence: CDR1 SNHLY, CDR2 FYNNEI. V lost 2 bases and J 1 base, leaving 11 bases between the germline ends. The CDR3 region has the DNA TGTGCCAGCAGTGAACAAGAGGGTCCCCAAGAGACCCAGTACTTC. Translating it yields CASSEQEGPQETQYF.

The chain links TRBV7-6 to TRBJ2-7; TRBD2 matches 12 bases. Germline V lookup: CDR1 SGHVS, CDR2 FNYEAQ. Trimming removed 5 bases from V and 0 bases from J; junction bases left unmatched: 8. This CDR3 region has 17 residues. CDR3: CASSPLLTSGGSYEQYF. The CDR3 DNA follows: TGTGCCAGCAGCCCGCTGCTGACTAGCGGGGGCTCCTACGAGCAGTACTTC.

The J gene is TRBJ1-1, the V gene TRBV6-5; 8 bases align to TRBD1. V was clipped by 1 base and J by 10 bases; unmatched bases: 8. CDR3 length: 14 amino acids. In germline, CDR1 is MNHEY, CDR2 SVGAGI. The CDR3 bases are TGTGCCAGCAGTTACTATTACGGACAGGGAGGAGCTTTCTTT. This sequence encodes CASSYYYGQGGAFF.

This clonotype was observed at least ten times. The chain joins TRBV7-2 to TRBJ2-5; either TRBD1 or TRBD2 may supply D (5 bases each). This CDR3 has 15 amino acids. V lost 3 bases, J lost 7 bases, and 18 bases lay in between. Germline lookup yields CDR1 SGHTA and CDR2 FQGNSA. The CDR3 is CASSFIWGNDGTQYF. CDR3 bases: TGTGCCAGCAGCTTTATTTGGGGGAATGACGGGACCCAGTACTTC.

This chain joins TRBV18 and TRBJ1-1, with TRBD1 as a possible D gene (6 bases). The CDR3 contains 12 residues. In germline, CDR1 is KGHSH, CDR2 LQKENI. V was trimmed by 3 bases and J by 11 bases, leaving 13 bases between them. CDR3 sequence reads: CASSPDLGGAFF. The DNA for the CDR3 is TGTGCCAGCTCACCGGATTTAGGGGGGGCTTTCTTT.

This clonotype was recorded a few times. CDR3 loop: CASTQGSLYGYTF. For the CDR3, the DNA is TGTGCCAGCACTCAGGGGAGTCTCTATGGCTACACCTTC. The chain uses TRBV12-3 or TRBV12-4 and TRBJ1-2, with D perhaps matching TRBD1 (6 bases). This CDR3 region has 13 residues. Trimming took 7 bases from V and 4 from J, leaving 13 bases between them.

This sequence joins TRBV4-3 and TRBJ1-2, with D perhaps matching TRBD1 (5 bases). The germline gives CDR1 LGHNA, CDR2 YSLEER. With 0 bases removed from V and 4 bases from J, the gap between germline ends came to 15 bases. The CDR3 loop spans 16 amino acids. For the CDR3, the DNA is TGCGCCAGCAGCCAAGATCGGTCCCACGGGGGCTATGGCTACACCTTC. Protein sequence: CASSQDRSHGGYGYTF.

This clonotype has only a few counts. The chain joins TRBV5-1 to TRBJ2-6; no clear D gene. The V gene's germline CDR1 is SGHRS and CDR2 YFSETQ. V lost 4 bases and J 0 bases, leaving 5 bases between the germline ends. The CDR3 contains 14 residues. The CDR3, as DNA: TGCGCCAGCAGCGCAGACTCTGGGGCCAACGTCCTGACTTTC. Protein product: CASSADSGANVLTF.

This clonotype was detected a few times. V usage is TRBV20-1 and J usage is TRBJ2-1; 8 bases map to TRBD2. Per the germline V gene, CDR1 is DFQATT and CDR2 is SNEGSKA (reference sequence). With 6 bases clipped from V and 9 bases from J, the junction kept 13 bases outside the gene matches. CDR3 length: 14 residues. The CDR3 region has the DNA TGCAGTGCCCTCCGCGAAGCGGGGGTAAGTGAGCAGTTCTTC. The encoded protein is CSALREAGVSEQFF.

The rearrangement links TRBV12-3 or TRBV12-4 to TRBJ2-7; 8 bases are a match to TRBD2. The CDR3 runs to 13 residues. Germline trimming cut 3 bases from V and 10 bases from J; bases unmatched to any gene: 8. The CDR3 is CASSFWGGGPQYF. DNA for the CDR3: TGTGCCAGCAGTTTCTGGGGCGGGGGGCCCCAGTACTTC.

In its sample, this clonotype was seen a few times. This chain links TRBV7-9 with TRBJ2-3; D gene uncertain. Germline CDR1 is SEHNR and CDR2 is FQNEAQ (reference sequence). This CDR3 contains 16 residues. With 1 base removed from V and 4 bases from J, the gap between germline ends came to 15 bases. The CDR3 nucleotides are TGTGCCAGCAGCTTAGAGTCTTTGCTAGAGGCAGATACGCAGTATTTT. Residues: CASSLESLLEADTQYF.

This clonotype was recorded a few times. The chain joins TRBV5-6 to TRBJ1-2, with D possibly TRBD1 on 5 matching bases. The CDR3 consists of 13 residues. Trimming took off 4 bases at V and 1 base at J, with 8 bases between the two ends. The germline CDR1 and CDR2 sequences are SGHDT and YYEEEE. This CDR3 is CASSPQVNYGYTF. The CDR3, as DNA: TGTGCCAGCAGCCCACAGGTTAACTATGGCTACACCTTC.

The chain links TRBV7-9 to TRBJ2-5; TRBD1 matches 11 bases. Per the germline V gene, CDR1 is SEHNR and CDR2 is FQNEAQ (reference sequence). The trim removed 5 bases at V and 5 bases at J, leaving 19 bases unmatched. This CDR3 has 19 amino acids. CDR3 in amino acids: CASSLFFRTADRGLETQYF. For the CDR3, the DNA is TGTGCCAGCAGCCTCTTCTTTCGGACGGCGGACAGGGGGCTGGAGACCCAGTACTTC.

The chain joins TRBV18 to TRBJ2-3; D perhaps matches TRBD1 (6 bases). The CDR3 spans 13 residues. Germline CDR1 reads KGHSH; CDR2 reads LQKENI. V was cut by 1 base and J by 5 bases, with 7 bases left in between. CDR3 nucleotides: TGTGCCAGCTCACCACGAGGGGGAGATACGCAGTATTTT. It translates to CASSPRGGDTQYF.